Here is one T cell receptor beta chain with its context. This specimen belongs to a study of OX40 agonist ivuxolimab in advanced cancers. The overall study: Treatment of patients was with ivuxolimab, an agonistic anti-OX40 (CD134) antibody. Prior therapy, whether anti-PD-1, anti-PD-L1 or anti-CTLA-4, was allowed, and 30% to 40% had some.

Clones were sequenced by immunoSEQ multiplex PCR, and TCRdb holds only the in-frame ones, with some missing. The repertoire has about 65,000 clones, 80% to 90% of them found once; the top ten carry around 1.9%. The germline CDR1 and CDR2 sequences are SGHDT and YYEEEE. V lost 4 bases, J lost 0 bases, and 5 bases stayed unmatched. This CDR3 contains 15 residues. Material: CD4+ or CD8+ T cells sorted from blood, obtained in a trial of the OX40 agonist ivuxolimab. J is TRBJ2-7 and V is TRBV5-6, with 9 positions matching TRBD1. The TCR was taken from an adult with an advanced solid tumor such as melanoma, head and neck, liver or kidney cancer. The CDR3 spells CASSPTGGSSYEQYF. As DNA, the CDR3 is TGTGCCAGCAGCCCGACAGGGGGAAGCTCCTACGAGCAGTACTTC.